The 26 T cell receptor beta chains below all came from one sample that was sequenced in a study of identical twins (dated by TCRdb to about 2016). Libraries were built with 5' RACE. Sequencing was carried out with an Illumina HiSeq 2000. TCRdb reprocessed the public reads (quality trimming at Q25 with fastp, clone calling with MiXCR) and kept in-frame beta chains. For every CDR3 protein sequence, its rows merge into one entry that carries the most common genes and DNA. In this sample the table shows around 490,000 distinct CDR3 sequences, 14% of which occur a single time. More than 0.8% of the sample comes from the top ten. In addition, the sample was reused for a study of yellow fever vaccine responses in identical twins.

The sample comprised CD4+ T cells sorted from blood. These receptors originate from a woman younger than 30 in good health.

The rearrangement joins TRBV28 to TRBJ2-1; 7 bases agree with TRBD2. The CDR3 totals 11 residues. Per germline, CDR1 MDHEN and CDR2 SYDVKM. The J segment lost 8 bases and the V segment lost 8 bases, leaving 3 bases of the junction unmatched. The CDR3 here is CASGGLYEQFF. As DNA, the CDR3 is TGTGCCAGCGGGGGACTATATGAGCAGTTCTTC.

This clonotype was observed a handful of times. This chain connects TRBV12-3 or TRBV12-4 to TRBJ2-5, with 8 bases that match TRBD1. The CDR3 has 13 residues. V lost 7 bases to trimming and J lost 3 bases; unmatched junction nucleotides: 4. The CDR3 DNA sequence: TGTGCCAGCACCGACAGGGGTAAAGAGACCCAGTACTTC. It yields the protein CASTDRGKETQYF.

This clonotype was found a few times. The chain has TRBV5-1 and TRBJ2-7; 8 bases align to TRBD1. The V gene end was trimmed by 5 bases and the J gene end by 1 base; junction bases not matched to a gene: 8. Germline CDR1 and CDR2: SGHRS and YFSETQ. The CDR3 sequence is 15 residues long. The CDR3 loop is CASSPPQGVSYEQYF. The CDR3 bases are TGCGCCAGCAGTCCACCACAGGGGGTGTCCTACGAGCAGTACTTC. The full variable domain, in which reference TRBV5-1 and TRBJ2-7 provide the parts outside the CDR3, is KAGVTQTPRYLIKTRGQQVTLSCSPISGHRSVSWYQQTPGQGLQFLFEYFSETQRNKGNFPGRFSGRQFSNSRSEMNVSTLELGDSALYLCASSPPQGVSYEQYFGPGTRLTVT.

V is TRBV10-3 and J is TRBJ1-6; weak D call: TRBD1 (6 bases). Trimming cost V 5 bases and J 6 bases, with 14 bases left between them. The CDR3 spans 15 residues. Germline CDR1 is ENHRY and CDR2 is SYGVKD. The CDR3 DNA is TGTGCCATCAGTCCACAGGGTGCGGCTAATTCACCCCTCCACTTT. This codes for CAISPQGAANSPLHF.

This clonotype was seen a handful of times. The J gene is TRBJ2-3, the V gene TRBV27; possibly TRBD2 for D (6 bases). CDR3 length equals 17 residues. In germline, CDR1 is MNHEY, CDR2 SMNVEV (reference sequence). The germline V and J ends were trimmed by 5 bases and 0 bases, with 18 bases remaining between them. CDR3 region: CASSSSGGISSTDTQYF. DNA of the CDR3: TGTGCCAGCAGTAGTAGCGGAGGGATTTCTAGCACAGATACGCAGTATTTT.

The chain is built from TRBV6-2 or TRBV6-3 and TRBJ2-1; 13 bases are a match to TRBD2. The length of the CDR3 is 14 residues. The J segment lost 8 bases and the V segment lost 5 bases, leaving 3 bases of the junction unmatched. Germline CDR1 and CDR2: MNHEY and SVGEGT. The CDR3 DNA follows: TGTGCCAGCAGTCCGGGACTAGCGGGATATGAGCAGTTCTTC. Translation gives CASSPGLAGYEQFF.

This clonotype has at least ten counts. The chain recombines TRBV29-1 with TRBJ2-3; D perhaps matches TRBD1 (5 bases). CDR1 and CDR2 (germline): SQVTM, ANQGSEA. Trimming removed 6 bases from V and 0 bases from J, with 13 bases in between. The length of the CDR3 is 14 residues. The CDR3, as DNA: TGCAGCGTCAGGGCGCTCTTTAGCACAGATACGCAGTATTTT. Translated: CSVRALFSTDTQYF.

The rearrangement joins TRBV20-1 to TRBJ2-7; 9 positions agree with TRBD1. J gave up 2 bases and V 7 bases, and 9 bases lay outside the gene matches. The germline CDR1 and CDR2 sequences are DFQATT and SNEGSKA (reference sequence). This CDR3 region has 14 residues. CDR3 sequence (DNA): TGCAGTGTCCCGACAGGGGGAAGCCCCTACGAGCAGTACTTC. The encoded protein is CSVPTGGSPYEQYF.

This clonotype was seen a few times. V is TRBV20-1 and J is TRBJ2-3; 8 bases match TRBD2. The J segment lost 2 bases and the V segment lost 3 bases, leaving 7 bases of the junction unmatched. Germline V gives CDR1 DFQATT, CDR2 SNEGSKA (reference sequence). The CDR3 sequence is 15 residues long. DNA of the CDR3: TGCAGTGCTAGGCCTTTTAGCGGGACCACAGATACGCAGTATTTT. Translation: CSARPFSGTTDTQYF.

The CDR3 region has the DNA TGCAGCGTTGAGGGTTCAAATAACGTCCTGACTTTC. This encodes CSVEGSNNVLTF. The chain uses TRBV29-1 and TRBJ2-6; D not certain. Germline V lookup: CDR1 SQVTM, CDR2 ANQGSEA. This CDR3 contains 12 residues. Trimming took off 3 bases at V and 10 bases at J, with 10 bases between the two ends.

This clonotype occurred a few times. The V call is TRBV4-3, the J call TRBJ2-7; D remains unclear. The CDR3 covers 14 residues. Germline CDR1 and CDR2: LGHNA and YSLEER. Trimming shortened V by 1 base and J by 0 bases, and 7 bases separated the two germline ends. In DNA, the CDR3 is TGCGCCAGCAGCCAAGTTCCCAGCTCCTACGAGCAGTACTTC. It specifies CASSQVPSSYEQYF.

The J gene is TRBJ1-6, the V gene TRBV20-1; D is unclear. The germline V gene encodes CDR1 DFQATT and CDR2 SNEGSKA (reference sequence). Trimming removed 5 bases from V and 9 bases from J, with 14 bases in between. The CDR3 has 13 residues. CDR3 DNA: TGCAGTGCTCGATCCGGTGGAGCTTCACCCCTCCACTTT. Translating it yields CSARSGGASPLHF.

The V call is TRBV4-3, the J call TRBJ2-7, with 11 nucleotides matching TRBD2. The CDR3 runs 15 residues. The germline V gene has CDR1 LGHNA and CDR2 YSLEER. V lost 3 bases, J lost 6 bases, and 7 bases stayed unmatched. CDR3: CASSHLAGGPVEQYF. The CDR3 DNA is TGCGCCAGCAGCCATTTAGCGGGAGGGCCTGTCGAGCAGTACTTC.

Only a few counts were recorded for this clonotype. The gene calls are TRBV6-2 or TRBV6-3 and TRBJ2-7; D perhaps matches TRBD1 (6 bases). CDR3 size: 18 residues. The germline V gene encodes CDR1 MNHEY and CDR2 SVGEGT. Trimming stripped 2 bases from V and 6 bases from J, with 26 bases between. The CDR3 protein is CASSYGTFGRDKIAEQYF. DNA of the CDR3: TGTGCCAGCAGTTACGGTACATTCGGTCGGGACAAAATCGCCGAGCAGTACTTC.

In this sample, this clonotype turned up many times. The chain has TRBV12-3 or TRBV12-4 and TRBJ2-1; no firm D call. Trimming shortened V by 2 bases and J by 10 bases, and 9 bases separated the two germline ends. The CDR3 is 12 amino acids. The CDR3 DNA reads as TGTGCCAGCAGTTTAACACGGTTGGAGCAGTTCTTC. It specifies CASSLTRLEQFF.

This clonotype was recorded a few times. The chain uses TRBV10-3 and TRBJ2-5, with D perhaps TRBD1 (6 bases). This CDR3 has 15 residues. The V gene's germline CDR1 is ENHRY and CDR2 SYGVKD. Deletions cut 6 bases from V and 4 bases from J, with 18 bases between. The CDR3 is CAISHDRTPGETQYF. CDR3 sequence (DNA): TGTGCCATCAGCCACGACAGGACCCCCGGAGAGACCCAGTACTTC.

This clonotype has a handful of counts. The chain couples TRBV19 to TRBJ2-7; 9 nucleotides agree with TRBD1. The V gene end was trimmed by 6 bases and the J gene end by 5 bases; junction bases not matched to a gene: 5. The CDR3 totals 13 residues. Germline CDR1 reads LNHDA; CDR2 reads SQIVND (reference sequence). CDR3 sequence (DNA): TGTGCCAGTAGCCGGACAGGGGTGAACGAGCAGTACTTC. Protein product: CASSRTGVNEQYF.

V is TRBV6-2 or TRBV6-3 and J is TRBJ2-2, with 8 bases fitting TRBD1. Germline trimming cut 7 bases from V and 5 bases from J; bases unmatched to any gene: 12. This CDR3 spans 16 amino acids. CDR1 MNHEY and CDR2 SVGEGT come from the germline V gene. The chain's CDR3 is CASTLPRTGRTGELFF. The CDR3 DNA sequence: TGTGCCAGCACCCTACCCAGGACAGGGAGGACCGGGGAGCTGTTTTTT.

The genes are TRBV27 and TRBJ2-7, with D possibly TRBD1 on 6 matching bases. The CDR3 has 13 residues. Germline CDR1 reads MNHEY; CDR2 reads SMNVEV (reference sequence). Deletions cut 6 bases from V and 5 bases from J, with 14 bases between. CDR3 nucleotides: TGTGCCAGCAGACGAGGGGGTCTGGACGAGCAGTACTTC. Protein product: CASRRGGLDEQYF.

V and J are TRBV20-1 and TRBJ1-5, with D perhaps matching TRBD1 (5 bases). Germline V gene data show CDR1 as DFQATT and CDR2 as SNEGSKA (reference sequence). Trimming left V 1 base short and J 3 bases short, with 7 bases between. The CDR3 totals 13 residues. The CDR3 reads CSARGGYNQPQHF. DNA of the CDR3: TGCAGTGCTAGAGGGGGGTACAATCAGCCCCAGCATTTT.

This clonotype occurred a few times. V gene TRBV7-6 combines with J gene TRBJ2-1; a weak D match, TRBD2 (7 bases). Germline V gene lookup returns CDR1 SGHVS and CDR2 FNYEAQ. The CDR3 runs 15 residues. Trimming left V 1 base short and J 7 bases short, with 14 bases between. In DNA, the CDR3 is TGTGCCAGCAGCTTAGTGTGGGGGGGCCAGAATGAGCAGTTCTTC. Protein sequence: CASSLVWGGQNEQFF.

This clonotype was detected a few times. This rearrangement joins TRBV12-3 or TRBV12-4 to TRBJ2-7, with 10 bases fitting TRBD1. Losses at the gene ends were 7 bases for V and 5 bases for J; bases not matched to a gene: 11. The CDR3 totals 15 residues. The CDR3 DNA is TGTGCCAGCAACTTCGGAGCGGACAGGGGGAACGAGCAGTACTTC. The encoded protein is CASNFGADRGNEQYF.

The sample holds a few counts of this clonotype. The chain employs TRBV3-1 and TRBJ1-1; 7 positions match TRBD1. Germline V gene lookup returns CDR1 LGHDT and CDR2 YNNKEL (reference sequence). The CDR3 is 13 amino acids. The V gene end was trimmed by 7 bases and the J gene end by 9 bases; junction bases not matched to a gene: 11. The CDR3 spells CASTGRGYWKAFF. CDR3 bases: TGTGCCAGCACTGGCAGGGGGTATTGGAAAGCTTTCTTT. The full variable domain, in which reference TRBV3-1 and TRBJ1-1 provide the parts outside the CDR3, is DTAVSQTPKYLVTQMGNDKSIKCEQNLGHDTMYWYKQDSKKFLKIMFSYNNKELIINETVPNRFSPKSPDKAHLNLHINSLELGDSAVYFCASTGRGYWKAFFGQGTRLTVV.

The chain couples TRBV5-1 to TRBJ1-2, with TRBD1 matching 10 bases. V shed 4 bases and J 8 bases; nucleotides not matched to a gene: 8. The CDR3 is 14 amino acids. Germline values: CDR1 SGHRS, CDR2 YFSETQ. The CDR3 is CASSDRTGGWGYTF. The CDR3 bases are TGCGCCAGCAGCGATCGGACAGGGGGTTGGGGCTACACCTTC. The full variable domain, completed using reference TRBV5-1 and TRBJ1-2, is KAGVTQTPRYLIKTRGQQVTLSCSPISGHRSVSWYQQTPGQGLQFLFEYFSETQRNKGNFPGRFSGRQFSNSRSEMNVSTLELGDSALYLCASSDRTGGWGYTFGSGTRLTVV.

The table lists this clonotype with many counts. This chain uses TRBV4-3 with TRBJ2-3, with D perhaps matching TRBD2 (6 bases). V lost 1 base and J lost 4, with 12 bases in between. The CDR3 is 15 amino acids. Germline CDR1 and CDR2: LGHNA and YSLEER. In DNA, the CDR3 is TGCGCCAGCAGCCAAGGGACGGGAGTTGCAGATACGCAGTATTTT. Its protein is CASSQGTGVADTQYF.

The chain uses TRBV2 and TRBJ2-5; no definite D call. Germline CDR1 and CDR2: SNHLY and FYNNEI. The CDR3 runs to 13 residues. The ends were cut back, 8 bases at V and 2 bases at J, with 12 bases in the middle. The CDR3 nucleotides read TGTGCCAGCGAACGTGGAGCACAAGAGACCCAGTACTTC. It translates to CASERGAQETQYF. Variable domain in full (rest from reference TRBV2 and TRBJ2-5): EPEVTQTPSHQVTQMGQEVILRCVPISNHLYFYWYRQILGQKVEFLVSFYNNEISEKSEIFDDQFSVERPDGSNFTLKIRSTKLEDSAMYFCASERGAQETQYFGPGTRLLVL.